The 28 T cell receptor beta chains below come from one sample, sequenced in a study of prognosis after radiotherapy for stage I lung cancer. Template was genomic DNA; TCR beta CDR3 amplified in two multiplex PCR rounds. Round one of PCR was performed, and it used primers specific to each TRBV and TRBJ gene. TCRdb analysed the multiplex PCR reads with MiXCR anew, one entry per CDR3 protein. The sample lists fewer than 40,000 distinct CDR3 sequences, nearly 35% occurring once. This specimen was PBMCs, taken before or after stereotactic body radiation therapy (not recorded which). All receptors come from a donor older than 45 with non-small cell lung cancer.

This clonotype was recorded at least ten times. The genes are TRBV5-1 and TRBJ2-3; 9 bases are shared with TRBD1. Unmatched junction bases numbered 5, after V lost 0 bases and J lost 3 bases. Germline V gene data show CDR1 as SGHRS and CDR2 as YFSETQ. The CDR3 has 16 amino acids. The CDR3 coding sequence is TGCGCCAGCAGCTTGGGCGGGACAGGGATGACAGATACGCAGTATTTT. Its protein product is CASSLGGTGMTDTQYF.

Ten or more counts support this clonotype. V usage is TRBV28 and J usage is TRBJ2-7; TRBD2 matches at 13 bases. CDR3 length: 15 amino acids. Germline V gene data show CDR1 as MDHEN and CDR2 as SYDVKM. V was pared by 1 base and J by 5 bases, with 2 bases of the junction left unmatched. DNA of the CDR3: TGTGCCAGCAGTTTATACGGGACTAGCGGGAACGAGCAGTACTTC. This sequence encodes CASSLYGTSGNEQYF.

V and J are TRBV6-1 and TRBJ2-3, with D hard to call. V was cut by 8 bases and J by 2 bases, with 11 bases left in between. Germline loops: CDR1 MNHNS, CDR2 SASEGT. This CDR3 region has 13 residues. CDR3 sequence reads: CASLQQNTDTQYF. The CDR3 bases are TGTGCCAGCCTACAACAGAACACAGATACGCAGTATTTT.

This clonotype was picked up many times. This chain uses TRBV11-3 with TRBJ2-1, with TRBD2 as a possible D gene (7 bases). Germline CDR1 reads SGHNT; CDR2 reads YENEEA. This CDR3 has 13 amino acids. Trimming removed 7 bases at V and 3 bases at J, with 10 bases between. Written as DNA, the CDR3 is TGTGCCAGCACCGGGGGGCTCTACAATGAGCAGTTCTTC. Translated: CASTGGLYNEQFF.

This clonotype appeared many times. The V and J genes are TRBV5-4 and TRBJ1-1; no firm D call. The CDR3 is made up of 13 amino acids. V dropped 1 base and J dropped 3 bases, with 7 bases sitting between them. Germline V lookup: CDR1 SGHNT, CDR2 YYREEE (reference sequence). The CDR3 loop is CASSLSWDTEAFF. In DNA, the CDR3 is TGTGCCAGCAGCTTGAGTTGGGACACTGAAGCTTTCTTT.

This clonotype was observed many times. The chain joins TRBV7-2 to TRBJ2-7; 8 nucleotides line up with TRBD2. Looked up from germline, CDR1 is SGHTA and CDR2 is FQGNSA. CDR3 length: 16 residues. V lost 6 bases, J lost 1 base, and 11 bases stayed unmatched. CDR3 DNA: TGTGCCAGCAGTAAAGCAACGGGCGGGAGGTCCTACGAGCAGTACTTC. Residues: CASSKATGGRSYEQYF.

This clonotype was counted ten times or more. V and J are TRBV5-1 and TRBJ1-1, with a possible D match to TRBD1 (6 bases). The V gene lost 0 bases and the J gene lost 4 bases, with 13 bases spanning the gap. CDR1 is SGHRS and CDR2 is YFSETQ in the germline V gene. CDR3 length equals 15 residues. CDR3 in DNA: TGCGCCAGCAGCTTGGATGGGGGGCTTGTCACTGAAGCTTTCTTT. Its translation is CASSLDGGLVTEAFF.

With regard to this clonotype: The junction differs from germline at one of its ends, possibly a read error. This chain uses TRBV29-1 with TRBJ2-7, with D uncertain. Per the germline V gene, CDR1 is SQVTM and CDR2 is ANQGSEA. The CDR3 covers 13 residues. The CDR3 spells CSFETWRVYEQYF. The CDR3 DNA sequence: TGCAGCTTTGAAACATGGCGTGTCTACGAGCAGTACTTC.

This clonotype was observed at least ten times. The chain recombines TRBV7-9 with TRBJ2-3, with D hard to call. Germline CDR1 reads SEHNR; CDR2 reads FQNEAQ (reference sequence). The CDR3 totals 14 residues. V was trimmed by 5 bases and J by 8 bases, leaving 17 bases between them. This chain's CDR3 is CASSQTFQPSTQYF. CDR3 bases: TGTGCCAGCAGCCAGACGTTCCAGCCTTCTACGCAGTATTTT.

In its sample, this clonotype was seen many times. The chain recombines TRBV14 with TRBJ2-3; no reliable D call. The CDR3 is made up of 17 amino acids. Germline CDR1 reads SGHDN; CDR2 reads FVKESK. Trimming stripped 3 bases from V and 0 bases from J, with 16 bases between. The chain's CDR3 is CASSHLPGPSSTDTQYF. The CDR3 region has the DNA TGTGCCAGCAGCCATTTACCGGGCCCCAGTAGCACAGATACGCAGTATTTT. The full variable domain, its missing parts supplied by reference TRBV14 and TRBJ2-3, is EAGVTQFPSHSVIEKGQTVTLRCDPISGHDNLYWYRRVMGKEIKFLLHFVKESKQDESGMPNNRFLAERTGGTYSTLKVQPAELEDSGVYFCASSHLPGPSSTDTQYFGPGTRLTVL.

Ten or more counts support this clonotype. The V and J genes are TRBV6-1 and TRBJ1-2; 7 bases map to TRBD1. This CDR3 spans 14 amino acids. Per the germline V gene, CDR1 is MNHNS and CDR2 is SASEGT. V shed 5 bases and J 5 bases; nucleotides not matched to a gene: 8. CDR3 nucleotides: TGTGCCAGCAGTACCGGGACAGAAATATATGGCTACACCTTC. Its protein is CASSTGTEIYGYTF.

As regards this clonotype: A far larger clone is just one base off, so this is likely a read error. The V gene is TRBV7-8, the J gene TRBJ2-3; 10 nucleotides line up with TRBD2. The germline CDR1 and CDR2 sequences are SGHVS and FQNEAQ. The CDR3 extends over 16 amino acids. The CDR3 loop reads CTSSSALAGVGDTQYF. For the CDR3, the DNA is TGTACCAGCAGCTCCGCCCTAGCGGGAGTCGGAGATACGCAGTATTTT.

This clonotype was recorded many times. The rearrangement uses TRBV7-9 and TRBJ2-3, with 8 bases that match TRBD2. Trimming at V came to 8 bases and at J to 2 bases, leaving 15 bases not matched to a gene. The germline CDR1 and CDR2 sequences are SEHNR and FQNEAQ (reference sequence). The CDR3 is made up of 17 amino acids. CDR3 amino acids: CASPPLALAGLTDTQYF. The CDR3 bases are TGTGCCAGCCCCCCCCTTGCCTTAGCGGGGCTCACAGATACGCAGTATTTT.

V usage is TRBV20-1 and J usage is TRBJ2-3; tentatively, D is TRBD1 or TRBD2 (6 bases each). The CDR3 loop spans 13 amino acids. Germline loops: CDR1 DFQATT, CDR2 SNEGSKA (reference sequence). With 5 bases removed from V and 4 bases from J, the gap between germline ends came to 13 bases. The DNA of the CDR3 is TGCAGTGCTGGGGGGCTGTCGGCAGATACGCAGTATTTT. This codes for CSAGGLSADTQYF.

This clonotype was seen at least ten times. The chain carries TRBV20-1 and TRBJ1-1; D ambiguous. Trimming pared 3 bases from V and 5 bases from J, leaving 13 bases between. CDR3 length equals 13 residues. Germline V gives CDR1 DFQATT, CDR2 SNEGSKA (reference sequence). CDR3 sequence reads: CSASWGFYTEAFF. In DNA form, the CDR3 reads TGCAGTGCTAGTTGGGGTTTTTATACTGAAGCTTTCTTT.

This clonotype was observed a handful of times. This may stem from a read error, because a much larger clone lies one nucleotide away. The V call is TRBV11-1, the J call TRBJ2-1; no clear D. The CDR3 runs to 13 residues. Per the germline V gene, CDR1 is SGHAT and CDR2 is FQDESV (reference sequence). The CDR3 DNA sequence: TGTGCCAGCAGCGGCTGGAGAACCAGTGAGCGGTTCTTC. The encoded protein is CASSGWRTSERFF.

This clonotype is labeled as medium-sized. CDR3 bases: TGTGCCAGCAGTTTGCCGGGGTGGTACGAGCAGTACTTC. It encodes CASSLPGWYEQYF. The rearrangement links TRBV28 to TRBJ2-7, with D possibly matching TRBD2 (5 bases). The CDR3 spans 13 residues. The V and J ends lost 3 bases and 4 bases respectively, with 10 bases between them. Germline lookup yields CDR1 MDHEN and CDR2 SYDVKM.

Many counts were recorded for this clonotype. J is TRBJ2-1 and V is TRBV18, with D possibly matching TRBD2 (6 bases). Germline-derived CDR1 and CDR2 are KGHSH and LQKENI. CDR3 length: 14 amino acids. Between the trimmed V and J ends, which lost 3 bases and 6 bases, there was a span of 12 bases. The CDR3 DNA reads TGTGCCAGCTCACCTACAGATAGCGGCAATGAGCAGTTCTTC. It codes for CASSPTDSGNEQFF. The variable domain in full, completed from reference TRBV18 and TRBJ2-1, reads NAGVMQNPRHLVRRRGQEARLRCSPMKGHSHVYWYRQLPEEGLKFMVYLQKENIIDESGMPKERFSAEFPKEGPSILRIQQVVRGDSAAYFCASSPTDSGNEQFFGPGTRLTVL.

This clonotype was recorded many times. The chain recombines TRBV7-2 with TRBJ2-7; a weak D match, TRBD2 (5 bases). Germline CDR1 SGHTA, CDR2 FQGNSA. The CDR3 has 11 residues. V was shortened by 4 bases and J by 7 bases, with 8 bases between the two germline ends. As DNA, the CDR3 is TGTGCCAGCAGCTCTACGGGGGAGCAGTACTTC. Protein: CASSSTGEQYF.

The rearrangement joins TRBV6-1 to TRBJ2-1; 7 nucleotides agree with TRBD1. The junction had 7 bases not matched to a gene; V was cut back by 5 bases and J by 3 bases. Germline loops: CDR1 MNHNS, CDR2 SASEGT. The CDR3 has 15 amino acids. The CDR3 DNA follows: TGTGCCAGCAGTCACCGGGACAGAATCTACAATGAGCAGTTCTTC. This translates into CASSHRDRIYNEQFF.

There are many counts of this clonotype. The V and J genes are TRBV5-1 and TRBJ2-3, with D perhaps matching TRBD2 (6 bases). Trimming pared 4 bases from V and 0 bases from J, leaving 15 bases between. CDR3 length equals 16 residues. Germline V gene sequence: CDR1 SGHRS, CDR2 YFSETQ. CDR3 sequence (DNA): TGCGCCAGCAGCCCCGGGACTGACTCTAGCACAGATACGCAGTATTTT. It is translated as CASSPGTDSSTDTQYF.

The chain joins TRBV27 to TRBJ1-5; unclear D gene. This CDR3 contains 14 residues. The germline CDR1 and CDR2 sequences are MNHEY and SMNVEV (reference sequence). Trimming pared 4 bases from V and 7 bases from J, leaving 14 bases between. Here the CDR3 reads CASSYDMDGQPQHF. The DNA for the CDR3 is TGTGCCAGCAGTTACGACATGGATGGCCAGCCCCAGCATTTT.

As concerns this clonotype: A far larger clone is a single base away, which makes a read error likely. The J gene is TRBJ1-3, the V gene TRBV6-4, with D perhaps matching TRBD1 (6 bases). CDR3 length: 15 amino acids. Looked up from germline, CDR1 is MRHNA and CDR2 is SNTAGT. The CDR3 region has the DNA TGTGCCAGCAGTGATCCGGGGGCGTCTGTAAACACCATATATTTT. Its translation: CASSDPGASVNTIYF.

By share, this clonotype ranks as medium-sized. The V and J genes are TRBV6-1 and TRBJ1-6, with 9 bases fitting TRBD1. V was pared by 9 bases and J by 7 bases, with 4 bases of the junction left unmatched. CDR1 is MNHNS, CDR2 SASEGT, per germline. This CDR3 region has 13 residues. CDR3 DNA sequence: TGTGCCAGTAACAGGGGGCGGAATTCACCCCTCCACTTT. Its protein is CASNRGRNSPLHF.

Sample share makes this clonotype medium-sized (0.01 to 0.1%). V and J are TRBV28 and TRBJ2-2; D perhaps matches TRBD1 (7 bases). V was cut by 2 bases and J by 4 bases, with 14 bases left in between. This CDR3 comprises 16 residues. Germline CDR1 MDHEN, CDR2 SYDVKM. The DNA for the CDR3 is TGTGCCAGCAGTTTAGCGGGACAGCAGCTCACCGGGGAGCTGTTTTTT. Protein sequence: CASSLAGQQLTGELFF.

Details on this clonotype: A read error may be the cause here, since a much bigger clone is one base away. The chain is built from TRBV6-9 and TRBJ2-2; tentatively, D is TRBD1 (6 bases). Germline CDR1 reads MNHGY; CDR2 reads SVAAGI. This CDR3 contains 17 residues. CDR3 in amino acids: CASSYPPRRGCTGDLFF. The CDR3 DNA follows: TGTGCCAGCAGTTACCCCCCCCGAAGGGGGTGCACCGGGGATCTGTTTTTT.

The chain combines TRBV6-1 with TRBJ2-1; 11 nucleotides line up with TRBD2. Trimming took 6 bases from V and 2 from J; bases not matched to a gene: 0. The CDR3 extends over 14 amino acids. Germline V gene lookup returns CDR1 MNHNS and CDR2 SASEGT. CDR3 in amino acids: CASRTSGAYNEQFF. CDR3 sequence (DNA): TGTGCCAGCAGGACTAGCGGGGCCTACAATGAGCAGTTCTTC.

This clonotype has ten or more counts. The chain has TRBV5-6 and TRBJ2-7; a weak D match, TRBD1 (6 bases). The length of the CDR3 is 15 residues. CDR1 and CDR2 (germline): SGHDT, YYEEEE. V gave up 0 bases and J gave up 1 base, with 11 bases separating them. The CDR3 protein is CASSLGQGGSYEQYF. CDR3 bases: TGTGCCAGCAGCTTGGGACAAGGGGGTTCCTACGAGCAGTACTTC. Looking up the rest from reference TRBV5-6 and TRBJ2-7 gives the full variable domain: DAGVTQSPTHLIKTRGQQVTLRCSPKSGHDTVSWYQQALGQGPQFIFQYYEEEERQRGNFPDRFSGHQFPNYSSELNVNALLLGDSALYLCASSLGQGGSYEQYFGPGTRLTVT.